This TCR beta chain originates from a study of vaccination effects on CD4 cells after COVID-19. Study-wide context: In the ViraFEST assay, antigen-specific CD4+ clonotypes were identified by expansion after peptide-pool stimulation. Samples were taken post-vaccine, and their median timing was 72 days after the second dose.

Trimming removed 6 bases from V and 7 bases from J; junction bases left unmatched: 10. CDR1 MNHNY and CDR2 SVGAGI come from the germline V gene (reference sequence). The CDR3 has 15 amino acids. Worth noting for this clone: Its specificity is unknown.

Scientists isolated CD4+ T cells after a roughly ten-day culture period ended. Participants got two doses of BNT162b2 or mRNA-1273 vaccine. Assay: immunoSEQ multiplex PCR; the TCRdb copy retains only in-frame clones and omits some. Seen here are more than 55,000 clones, around 84% observed once, and the top ten hold about 4.5%. General study results and limits: Both infection-induced and vaccine-induced clones contracted markedly at late post-vaccination timepoints. The study, lacking early post-infection timepoints, had few convalescent patients.

The sample here was CD4+ T cells from PBMCs cultured without peptide, taken after COVID-19 vaccination. The chain is built from TRBV6-6 and TRBJ1-4; 8 bases agree with TRBD1. This sequence originates from a human donor who received a COVID-19 vaccine. The CDR3 sequence is CASSPRQGAGEKLFF. CDR3 DNA: TGTGCCAGCAGCCCCAGGCAGGGGGCCGGTGAAAAACTGTTTTTT.